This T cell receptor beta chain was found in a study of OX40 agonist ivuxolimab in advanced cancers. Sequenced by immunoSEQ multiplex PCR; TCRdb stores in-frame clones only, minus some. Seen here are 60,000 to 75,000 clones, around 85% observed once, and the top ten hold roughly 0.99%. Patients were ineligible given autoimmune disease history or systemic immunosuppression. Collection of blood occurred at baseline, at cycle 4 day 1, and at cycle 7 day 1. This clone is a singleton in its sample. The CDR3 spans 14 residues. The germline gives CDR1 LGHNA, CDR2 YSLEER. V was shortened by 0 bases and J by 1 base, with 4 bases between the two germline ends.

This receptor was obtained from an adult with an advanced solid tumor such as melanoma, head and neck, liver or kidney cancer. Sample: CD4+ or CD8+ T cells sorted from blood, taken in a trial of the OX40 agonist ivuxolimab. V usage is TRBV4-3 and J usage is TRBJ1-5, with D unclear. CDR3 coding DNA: TGCGCCAGCAGCCAAGACCGGAGCAATCAGCCCCAGCATTTT. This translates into CASSQDRSNQPQHF.